This T cell receptor beta chain was sequenced during a study of blood T cells in healthy people across ages. It was with a sample-barcoded 5' primer and a J-beta primer mix that a second PCR of about 7 to 12 cycles was run. Via MiXCR, TCRdb re-called the 5' RACE reads, giving one row per CDR3 protein. The sample records hundreds of thousands of distinct CDR3 sequences, more than 45% being singletons. Germline CDR1 reads SGHRS; CDR2 reads YFSETQ. The CDR3 runs 15 residues. V lost 1 base to trimming and J lost 0 bases, with 7 bases between them. Regarding this clonotype: The antigen is undetermined.

Caucasian individuals from Russia who were healthy and aged about 6 to 95 acted as donors. Study-level points and caveats: Naive T cell percentage by flow cytometry tracked strongly with beta diversity.

This chain joins TRBV5-1 and TRBJ2-2; D not certain. The origin of this receptor is an elderly woman in good health. The sample consisted of blood. The CDR3 DNA follows: TGCGCCAGCAGCTTGAACGCAGCGAACACCGGGGAGCTGTTTTTT. Translating gives CASSLNAANTGELFF. Full variable domain (missing parts from reference TRBV5-1 and TRBJ2-2): KAGVTQTPRYLIKTRGQQVTLSCSPISGHRSVSWYQQTPGQGLQFLFEYFSETQRNKGNFPGRFSGRQFSNSRSEMNVSTLELGDSALYLCASSLNAANTGELFFGEGSRLTVL.